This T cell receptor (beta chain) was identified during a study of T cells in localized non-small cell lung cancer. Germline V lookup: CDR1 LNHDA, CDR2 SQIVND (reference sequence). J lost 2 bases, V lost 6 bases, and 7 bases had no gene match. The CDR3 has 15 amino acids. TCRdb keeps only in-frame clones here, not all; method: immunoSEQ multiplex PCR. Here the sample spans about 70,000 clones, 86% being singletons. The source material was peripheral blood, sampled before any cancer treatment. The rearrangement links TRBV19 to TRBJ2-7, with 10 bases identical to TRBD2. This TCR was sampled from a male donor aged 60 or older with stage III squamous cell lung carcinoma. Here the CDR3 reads CASSRSGGYTYEQYF. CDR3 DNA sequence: TGTGCCAGTAGCCGTAGCGGGGGGTACACCTACGAGCAGTACTTC. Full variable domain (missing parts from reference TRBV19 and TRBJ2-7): DGGITQSPKYLFRKEGQNVTLSCEQNLNHDAMYWYRQDPGQGLRLIYYSQIVNDFQKGDIAEGYSVSREKKESFPLTVTSAQKNPTAFYLCASSRSGGYTYEQYFGPGTRLTVT.